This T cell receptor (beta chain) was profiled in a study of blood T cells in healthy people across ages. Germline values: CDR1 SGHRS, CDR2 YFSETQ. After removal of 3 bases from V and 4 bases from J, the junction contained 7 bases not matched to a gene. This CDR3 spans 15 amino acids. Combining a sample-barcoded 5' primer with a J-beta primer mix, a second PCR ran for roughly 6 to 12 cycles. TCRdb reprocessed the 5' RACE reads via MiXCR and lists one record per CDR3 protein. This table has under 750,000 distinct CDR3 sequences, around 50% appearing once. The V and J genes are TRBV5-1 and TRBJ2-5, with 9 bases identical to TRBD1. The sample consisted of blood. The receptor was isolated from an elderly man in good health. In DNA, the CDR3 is TGCGCCAGCAGCTCACAGGGGGCTATAGGAGAGACCCAGTACTTC. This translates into CASSSQGAIGETQYF.